This TCR beta chain was sequenced during a study of T cells in tuberculosis. The CDR3 has 14 amino acids. Germline loops: CDR1 SGHRS, CDR2 YFSETQ. Trimming took 2 bases from V and 0 from J; bases not matched to a gene: 1. Assay used: immunoSEQ multiplex PCR; TCRdb lists only in-frame clones, some missing. The repertoire holds 30,000 to 35,000 clones, with 92% as singletons. Sequencing used PBMCs. The V and J genes are TRBV5-1 and TRBJ2-7; 8 positions agree with TRBD2. The sequence was obtained from a donor aged 10-35 years with latent tuberculosis or without tuberculosis infection. Some clones in this sample may be carry-over from other donors' samples. The CDR3 DNA follows: TGCGCCAGCAGCTTTACTAGCGGCTCCTACGAGCAGTACTTC. Amino acids: CASSFTSGSYEQYF.